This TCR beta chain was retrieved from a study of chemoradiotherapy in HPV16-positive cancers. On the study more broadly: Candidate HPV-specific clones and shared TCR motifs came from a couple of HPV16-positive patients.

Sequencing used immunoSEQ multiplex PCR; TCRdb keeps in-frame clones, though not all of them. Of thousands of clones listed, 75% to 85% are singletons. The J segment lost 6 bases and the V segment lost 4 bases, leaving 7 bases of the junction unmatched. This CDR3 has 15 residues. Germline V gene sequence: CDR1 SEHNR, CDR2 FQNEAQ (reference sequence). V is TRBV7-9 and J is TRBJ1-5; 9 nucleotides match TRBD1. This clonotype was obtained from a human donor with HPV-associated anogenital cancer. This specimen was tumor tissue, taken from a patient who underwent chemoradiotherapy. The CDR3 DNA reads TGTGCCAGCAGCTCTCCCGGGACAGGGATTCAGCCCCAGCATTTT. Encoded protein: CASSSPGTGIQPQHF.